The subject of this entry is one T cell receptor beta chain. Following RNA extraction, reverse transcription yielded cDNA that acted as the sequencing template. Profiled with immunoSEQ multiplex PCR; TCRdb holds only in-frame clones, not every one. The table lists 95,000 to 120,000 clones, 50% to 70% of them singletons. These data come from a study of CD8+ T cells in alopecia areata. PBMCs were stained for CD3, CD4 and CD8, and CD4+ and CD8+ T cells were sorted. The V gene's germline CDR1 is MDHEN and CDR2 SYDVKM. V lost 2 bases and J 3 bases, leaving 5 bases between the germline ends. The CDR3 has 12 amino acids.

The sample taken for sequencing was NKG2D-low CD8+ T cells sorted from blood. The receptor was derived from a human donor with alopecia areata. The chain combines TRBV28 with TRBJ2-7; D gene uncertain. The CDR3 DNA is TGTGCCAGCAGTTTAGTGGGCTACGAGCAGTACTTC. Amino acid sequence: CASSLVGYEQYF.